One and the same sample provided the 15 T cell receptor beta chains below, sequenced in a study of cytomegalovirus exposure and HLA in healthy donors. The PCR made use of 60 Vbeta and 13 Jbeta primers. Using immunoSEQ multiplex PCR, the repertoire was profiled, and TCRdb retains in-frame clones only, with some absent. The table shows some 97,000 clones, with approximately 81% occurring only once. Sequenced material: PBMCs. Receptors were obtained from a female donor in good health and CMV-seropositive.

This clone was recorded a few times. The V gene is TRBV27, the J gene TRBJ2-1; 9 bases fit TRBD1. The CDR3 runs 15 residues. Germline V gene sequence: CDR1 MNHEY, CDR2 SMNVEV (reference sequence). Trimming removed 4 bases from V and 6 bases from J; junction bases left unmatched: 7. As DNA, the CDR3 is TGTGCCAGCAGTTCCGGGACAGGGAGTGGCAATGAGCAGTTCTTC. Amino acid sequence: CASSSGTGSGNEQFF.

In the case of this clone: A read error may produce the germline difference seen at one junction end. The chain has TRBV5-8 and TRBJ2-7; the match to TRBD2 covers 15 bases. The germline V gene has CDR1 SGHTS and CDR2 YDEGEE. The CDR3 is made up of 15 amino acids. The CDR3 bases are TGTACCAGCAGCTTTGGGACTAGCGGGAGGTACGAGCAGTACTTC. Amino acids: CTSSFGTSGRYEQYF.

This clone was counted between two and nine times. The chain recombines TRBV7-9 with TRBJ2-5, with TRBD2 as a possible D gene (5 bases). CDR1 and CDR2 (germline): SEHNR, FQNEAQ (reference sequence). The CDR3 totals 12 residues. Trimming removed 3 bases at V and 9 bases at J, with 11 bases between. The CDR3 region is CASSLDVGAQYF. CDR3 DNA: TGTGCCAGCAGCTTGGACGTCGGGGCCCAGTACTTC.

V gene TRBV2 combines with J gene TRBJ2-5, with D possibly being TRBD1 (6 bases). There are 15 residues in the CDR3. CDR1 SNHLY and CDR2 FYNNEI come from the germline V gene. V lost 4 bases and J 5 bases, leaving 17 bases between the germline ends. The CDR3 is CASSGFQGPRETQYF. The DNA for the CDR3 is TGTGCCAGCAGTGGTTTCCAGGGGCCGCGGGAGACCCAGTACTTC. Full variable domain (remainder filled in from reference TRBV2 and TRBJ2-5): EPEVTQTPSHQVTQMGQEVILRCVPISNHLYFYWYRQILGQKVEFLVSFYNNEISEKSEIFDDQFSVERPDGSNFTLKIRSTKLEDSAMYFCASSGFQGPRETQYFGPGTRLLVL.

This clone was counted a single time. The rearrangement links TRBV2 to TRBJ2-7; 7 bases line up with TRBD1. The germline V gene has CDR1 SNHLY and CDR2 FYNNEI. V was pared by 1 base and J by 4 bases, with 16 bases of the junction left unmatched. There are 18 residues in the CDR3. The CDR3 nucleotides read TGTGCCAGCAGTGAAGGGATTCTCATTGGGACAGACGCTTACGAGCAGTACTTC. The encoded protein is CASSEGILIGTDAYEQYF. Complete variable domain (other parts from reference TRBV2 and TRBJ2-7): EPEVTQTPSHQVTQMGQEVILRCVPISNHLYFYWYRQILGQKVEFLVSFYNNEISEKSEIFDDQFSVERPDGSNFTLKIRSTKLEDSAMYFCASSEGILIGTDAYEQYFGPGTRLTVT.

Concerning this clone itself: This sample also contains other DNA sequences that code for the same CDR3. The CDR3 region is CASSSELAGTDTQYF. The CDR3 DNA follows: TGTGCCAGCAGCTCCGAACTAGCGGGGACAGATACGCAGTATTTT. V usage is TRBV7-9 and J usage is TRBJ2-3, with 10 bases aligning to TRBD2. V shed 4 bases, J shed 3 bases, and the junction held 4 bases outside the gene matches. This CDR3 contains 15 residues. The germline V gene has CDR1 SEHNR and CDR2 FQNEAQ (reference sequence).

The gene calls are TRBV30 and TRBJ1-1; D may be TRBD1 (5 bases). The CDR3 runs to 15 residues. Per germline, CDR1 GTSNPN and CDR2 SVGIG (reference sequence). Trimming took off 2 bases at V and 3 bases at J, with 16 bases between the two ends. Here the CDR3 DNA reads TGTGCCTGGAGTACGTGGGGGGGAAAGGACACTGAAGCTTTCTTT. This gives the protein CAWSTWGGKDTEAFF.

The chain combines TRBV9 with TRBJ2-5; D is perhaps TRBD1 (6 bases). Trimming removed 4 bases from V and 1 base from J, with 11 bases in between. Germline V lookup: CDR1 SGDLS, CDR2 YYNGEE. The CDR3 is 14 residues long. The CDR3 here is CASSSLGAQETQYF. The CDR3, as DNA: TGTGCCAGCAGCTCCTTGGGGGCCCAAGAGACCCAGTACTTC.

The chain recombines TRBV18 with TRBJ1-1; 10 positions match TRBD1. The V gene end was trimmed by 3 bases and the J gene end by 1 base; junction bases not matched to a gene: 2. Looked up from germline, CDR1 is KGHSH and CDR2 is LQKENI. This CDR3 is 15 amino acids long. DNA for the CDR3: TGTGCCAGCTCACCCGGGACAGGGGCGAACACTGAAGCTTTCTTT. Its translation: CASSPGTGANTEAFF.

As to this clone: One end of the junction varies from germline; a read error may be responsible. The CDR3 reads CSSSLDGDKQYF. The CDR3, as DNA: TGTTCCAGCAGCTTAGACGGGGACAAGCAGTACTTC. The chain links TRBV7-9 to TRBJ2-7, with D maybe TRBD1 (6 bases). The CDR3 is made up of 12 amino acids. Germline CDR1 SEHNR, CDR2 FQNEAQ (reference sequence).

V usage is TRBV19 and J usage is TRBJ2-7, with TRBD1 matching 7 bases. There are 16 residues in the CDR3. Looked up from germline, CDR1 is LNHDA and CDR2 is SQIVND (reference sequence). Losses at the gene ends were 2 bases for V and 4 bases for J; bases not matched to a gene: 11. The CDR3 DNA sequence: TGTGCCAGTAGTATAAGGCTGGCAGGGGGTAATTACGAGCAGTACTTC. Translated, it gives CASSIRLAGGNYEQYF.

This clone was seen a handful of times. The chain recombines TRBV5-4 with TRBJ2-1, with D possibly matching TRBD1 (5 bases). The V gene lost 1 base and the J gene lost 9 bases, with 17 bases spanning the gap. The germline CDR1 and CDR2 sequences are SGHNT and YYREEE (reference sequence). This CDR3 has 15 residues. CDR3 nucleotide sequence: TGTGCCAGCAGCTTGAAAAGGCAGGGTGAGACTGAGCAGTTCTTC. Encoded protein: CASSLKRQGETEQFF.

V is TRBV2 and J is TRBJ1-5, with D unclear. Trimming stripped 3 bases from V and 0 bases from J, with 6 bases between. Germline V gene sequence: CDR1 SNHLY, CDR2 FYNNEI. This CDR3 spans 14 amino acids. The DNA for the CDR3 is TGTGCCAGCAGTGACAGATCTAGCAATCAGCCCCAGCATTTT. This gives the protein CASSDRSSNQPQHF.

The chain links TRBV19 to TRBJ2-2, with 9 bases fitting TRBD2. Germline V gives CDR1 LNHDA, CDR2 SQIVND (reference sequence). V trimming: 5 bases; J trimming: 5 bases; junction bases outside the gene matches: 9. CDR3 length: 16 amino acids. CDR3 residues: CASSVLSGGPTGELFF. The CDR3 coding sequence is TGTGCCAGTAGTGTCCTTAGCGGGGGCCCAACCGGGGAGCTGTTTTTT.

CDR3 sequence (DNA): TGTGCCAGCAGTCTACAGGGGGTCCACACTGAAGCTTTCTTT. This sequence encodes CASSLQGVHTEAFF. This rearrangement joins TRBV6-1 to TRBJ1-1, with 8 bases that match TRBD1. CDR1 is MNHNS, CDR2 SASEGT, per germline. V was clipped by 5 bases and J by 3 bases; unmatched bases: 5. CDR3 length: 14 residues.